This T cell receptor beta chain was documented in a study of regulatory T cells in long-lasting Graves disease (dated by TCRdb to the early 2020s). Regarding the study in general: Persistent Graves' disease meant more than 5 years of antithyroid drug treatment with TSH receptor autoantibodies that stayed positive. The study was registered as a clinical trial and conducted in China. On average, persistent Graves' disease patients in the clinical cohort had been on antithyroid drugs for eight to twelve years. Peripheral blood TCR sequencing and RNA sequencing compared persistent Graves' disease patients with newly diagnosed Graves' disease patients. A total of some 35 samples underwent TCR sequencing: around 13 from persistent and approximately 20 from newly diagnosed Graves' disease patients.

Read against the paper, the sample's time point label means: persistent/refractory GD, antithyroid drugs over 5 years with positive TRAb. For both TCR sequencing and RNA sequencing, RNA was extracted from PBMCs in TRIzol. The diagnosis of Graves' disease followed American Thyroid Association guidelines. Patients were recruited from an endocrinology department in Xi'an, China. Each patient gave 7.5 to 10 milliliters of peripheral blood, collected in an EDTA anticoagulant tube. PBMCs were isolated by Ficoll Paque Plus density gradient separation without further T cell sorting. An Agilent 2100 Bioanalyzer and agarose gel were used to assess RNA quality, and a NanoDrop 2000 was used to measure RNA concentration. The CDR3, from cysteine to phenylalanine, totals 16 residues. Here the CDR3 DNA is all that survives: 48 bases in frame from base 1. CDR1 and CDR2 were assigned from the germline V gene as SGHAT and FQNNGV.

As to this clonotype: What antigen it recognizes has not been identified. Qualities for individual bases were not recorded, and no much larger clone is one base off.

The paper as a whole reports these results and caveats: Peripheral blood alone was examined, since thyroid tissue, which constituted the primary lesion, could not be accessed. Patients with persistent disease shared more public clonotypes (about 2,700) than newly diagnosed patients did (more than 900). Persistent disease showed preferential use of TRBV28, TRBJ1-2 and TRBJ2-5, whereas newly diagnosed disease favored TRBV20-1 and TRBJ2-1. The authors noted that the small sample size was a limitation that may lower accuracy. Only the TCR beta chain was sequenced and analyzed. Lower TCR Shannon entropy and fewer highly expanded clones were observed in persistent Graves' disease patients than in newly diagnosed patients, which suggested clonal expansion.

Library method: multiplex PCR. Sequencing was carried out with an Illumina HiSeq 4000. iRepertoire HTBI primers and Arm-PCR amplification of CDR3 regions were used to construct TCR beta libraries. Before sequencing, the PCR products went through gel purification. In the authors' own workflow: Gene usage analysis of CDR3 amino acid clonotypes relied on the roughly 67 TRBV and 12 to 15 TRBJ segments identified across samples. Filtered high-quality paired reads were merged into contigs using COPE and FqMerger. BLAST was used to align contigs to IMGT TRBV, TRBD and TRBJ reference genes, and CDR3 was defined according to IMGT. Clonotypes above 0.1% frequency were classified as highly expanded clones. Repertoire diversity was measured by Shannon entropy, and V-J evenness by the Gini coefficient. A clonotype found in more than one individual was treated as public. TCRdb reprocessed the public reads (quality trimming at Q25 with fastp, clone calling with MiXCR) and kept in-frame beta chains. Each record represents a unique CDR3 protein, reported with the most common genes and DNA among its rows. TCRdb assigned the V and J calls; the authors' analysis was not used. This sample has 300,000 to 500,000 distinct CDR3 sequences in its table, and less than 25% of those were observed once. About a fifth of the sample lies in the top ten.

This sequence originates from a female donor with Graves disease. The sequences come from peripheral blood mononuclear cells (PBMCs), collected when the disease was refractory, from a patient treated with antithyroid drugs. The V and J genes are TRBV11-2 and TRBJ2-5, with TRBD2 matching 9 junction bases. Matching the DNA end better, TRBJ2-1 makes the J call doubtful. The sequenced DNA is TGTGCCAGCAGCGAACGACTAGCGGATGTCCCGGATGAGCAGTTCTTC. Its protein reads: CASSERLADVPDEQFF.